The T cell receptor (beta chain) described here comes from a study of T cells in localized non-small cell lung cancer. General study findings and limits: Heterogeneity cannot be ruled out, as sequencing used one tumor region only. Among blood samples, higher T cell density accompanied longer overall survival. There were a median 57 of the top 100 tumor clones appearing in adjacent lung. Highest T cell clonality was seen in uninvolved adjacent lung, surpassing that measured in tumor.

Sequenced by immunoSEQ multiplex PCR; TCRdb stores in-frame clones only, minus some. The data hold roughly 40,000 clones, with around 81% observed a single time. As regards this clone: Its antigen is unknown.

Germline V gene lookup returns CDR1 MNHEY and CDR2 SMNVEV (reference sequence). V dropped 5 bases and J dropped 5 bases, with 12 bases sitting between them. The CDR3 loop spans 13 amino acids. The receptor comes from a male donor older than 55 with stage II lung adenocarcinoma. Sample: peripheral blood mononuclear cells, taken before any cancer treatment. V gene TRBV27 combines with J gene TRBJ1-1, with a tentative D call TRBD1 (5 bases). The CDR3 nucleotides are TGTGCCAGCAGTCTAGGGGCCGTAACTGAAGCTTTCTTT. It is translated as CASSLGAVTEAFF.